One sample yielded the 23 T cell receptor beta chains listed below, sequenced in a study of T cells in Graves' hyperthyroidism and ophthalmopathy. TCR beta CDR3 region amplification was performed from RNA transcripts. During a first-round RT-PCR of the TCR CDR3, the HTBI primer set was used. TCRdb re-analysed the multiplex PCR reads in MiXCR, keeping a single row per CDR3 protein. The sample lists just over 550,000 distinct CDR3 sequences, 46% seen once, with just under 8.5% in the top ten. Sequenced material: peripheral blood or thyroid tissue (not recorded which). These receptors all come from a woman between 18 and 29 years old with Graves' hyperthyroidism.

This clonotype was observed a handful of times. This rearrangement joins TRBV12-3 or TRBV12-4 to TRBJ2-7, with 9 bases matching TRBD1. The length of the CDR3 is 14 residues. Trimming took 3 bases from V and 4 from J; bases not matched to a gene: 4. This CDR3 reads CASSFLGQGYEQYF. DNA for the CDR3: TGTGCCAGCAGTTTCCTAGGACAGGGGTACGAGCAGTACTTC.

The chain has TRBV29-1 and TRBJ1-2, with D tentatively TRBD1 (5 bases). Germline loops: CDR1 SQVTM, CDR2 ANQGSEA. The CDR3 length is 14 residues. V was cut by 0 bases and J by 4 bases, with 12 bases left in between. The CDR3 DNA is TGCAGCGTTGAAGATCGGGGTAGGGGCTATGGCTACACCTTC. This gives the protein CSVEDRGRGYGYTF.

The rearrangement joins TRBV25-1 to TRBJ2-7; a possible D gene is TRBD1 (5 bases). CDR3 length: 14 residues. V shed 8 bases and J shed 5 bases, with 19 bases lying between them. The germline V gene encodes CDR1 MGHDK and CDR2 SYGVNS. The CDR3 region is CASVELGRADEQYF. The DNA of the CDR3 is TGTGCCAGCGTTGAACTTGGCAGGGCGGACGAGCAGTACTTC.

In nucleotides, the CDR3 is TGCAGTGCTAGTAGGACGACGACCACTGAAGCTTTCTTT. Its protein is CSASRTTTTEAFF. The genes are TRBV20-1 and TRBJ1-1; D remains ambiguous. V lost 3 bases to trimming and J lost 4 bases, with 12 bases between them. CDR3 length: 13 amino acids. Looked up from germline, CDR1 is DFQATT and CDR2 is SNEGSKA (reference sequence).

The chain links TRBV20-1 to TRBJ2-5, with D possibly matching TRBD2 (5 bases). CDR1 DFQATT and CDR2 SNEGSKA come from the germline V gene (reference sequence). V lost 3 bases and J 5 bases, leaving 19 bases between the germline ends. This CDR3 has 15 residues. CDR3 sequence: CSASDTESWEETQYF. CDR3 DNA sequence: TGCAGTGCTAGTGATACAGAGTCCTGGGAGGAGACCCAGTACTTC.

This clonotype was picked up many times. The chain carries TRBV7-2 and TRBJ1-2; TRBD1 aligns across 9 bases. The CDR3 covers 14 residues. J was trimmed by 3 bases and V by 4 bases; bases with no gene match: 3. Germline CDR1 and CDR2: SGHTA and FQGNSA. This CDR3 is CASSYRGLDYGYTF. The CDR3 bases are TGTGCCAGCAGCTACAGGGGGCTTGACTATGGCTACACCTTC.

The V call is TRBV25-1, the J call TRBJ1-2, with 7 bases fitting TRBD1. The junction had 16 bases not matched to a gene; V was cut back by 5 bases and J by 7 bases. CDR3 length: 16 residues. The germline CDR1 and CDR2 sequences are MGHDK and SYGVNS. CDR3 in DNA: TGTGCCAGCAGTTCCCCCCCTATGACAGGGTTCCGTGGCTACACCTTC. As protein: CASSSPPMTGFRGYTF.

The chain has TRBV5-1 and TRBJ1-6; 7 bases are shared with TRBD1. V lost 4 bases to trimming and J lost 4 bases; unmatched junction nucleotides: 2. The CDR3 consists of 14 residues. The germline gives CDR1 SGHRS, CDR2 YFSETQ. The CDR3 DNA reads as TGCGCCAGCAGCCCGACAGGGTATAATTCACCCCTCCACTTT. Its protein is CASSPTGYNSPLHF.

This chain connects TRBV5-1 to TRBJ1-4, with TRBD1 matching over 11 bases. The CDR3 loop spans 15 amino acids. Germline V lookup: CDR1 SGHRS, CDR2 YFSETQ. Trimming at V came to 0 bases and at J to 8 bases, leaving 3 bases not matched to a gene. DNA for the CDR3: TGCGCCAGCAGCTTGGACGGGACAGGGGGAGAAAAACTGTTTTTT. It encodes CASSLDGTGGEKLFF.

This clonotype has more than one count but fewer than ten. This chain uses TRBV5-1 with TRBJ1-2; 7 positions match TRBD1. This CDR3 region has 13 residues. From germline, CDR1 is SGHRS and CDR2 YFSETQ. V shed 4 bases, J shed 4 bases, and the junction held 4 bases outside the gene matches. For the CDR3, the DNA is TGCGCCAGCAGCGTGGGACAGTTCTATGGCTACACCTTC. It translates to CASSVGQFYGYTF.

The chain has TRBV2 and TRBJ1-1; 7 positions agree with TRBD1. CDR1 and CDR2 (germline): SNHLY, FYNNEI. The CDR3 is 15 residues long. J gave up 1 base and V 6 bases, and 8 bases lay outside the gene matches. CDR3 protein: CASSSPDRANTEAFF. CDR3 nucleotides: TGTGCCAGCAGCTCCCCCGACAGGGCGAACACTGAAGCTTTCTTT.

A single count supports this clonotype. At one end the junction does not follow the germline gene, possibly because of a read error. The V and J genes are TRBV7-3 and TRBJ1-6; perhaps TRBD1 as D (5 bases). The CDR3 totals 16 residues. Per the germline V gene, CDR1 is SGHTA and CDR2 is FQGTGA. CDR3 residues: CASSQDPGSYNSPLHF. In nucleotides, the CDR3 is TGCGCCAGCAGCCAAGATCCAGGGAGTTATAATTCACCCCTCCACTTT.

This clonotype has a single count. The junction shows a germline mismatch at one end, possibly a read error. This chain links TRBV20-1 with TRBJ2-7; 7 nucleotides match TRBD2. This CDR3 is built from 12 residues. Germline V gene lookup returns CDR1 DFQATT and CDR2 SNEGSKA (reference sequence). CDR3 sequence: CSALIRGREPYF. CDR3 DNA: TGCAGTGCCCTAATCCGGGGGAGGGAGCCGTACTTC.

The chain couples TRBV6-5 to TRBJ1-5; D uncertain. This CDR3 is built from 17 residues. Germline V gene data show CDR1 as MNHEY and CDR2 as SVGAGI. V was cut by 4 bases and J by 0 bases, with 16 bases left in between. CDR3 nucleotide sequence: TGTGCCAGCAGTTCTGGGCCCGTGAGATATAGCAATCAGCCCCAGCATTTT. It translates to CASSSGPVRYSNQPQHF.

This clonotype was detected a few times. This rearrangement joins TRBV7-8 to TRBJ2-5; TRBD2 might be the D (6 bases). The V end was cut by 3 bases, the J end by 9 bases, with 14 bases between. Looked up from germline, CDR1 is SGHVS and CDR2 is FQNEAQ. The CDR3 length is 13 residues. The CDR3 nucleotides read TGTGCCAGCAGCTTGGGGGGAGGCGAGCCCCAGTACTTC. It translates to CASSLGGGEPQYF.

A few counts support this clonotype. The chain is built from TRBV2 and TRBJ2-3, with D perhaps matching TRBD2 (5 bases). The CDR3 runs to 13 residues. Trimming removed 7 bases from V and 5 bases from J, with 13 bases in between. Germline V lookup: CDR1 SNHLY, CDR2 FYNNEI. The CDR3 nucleotides read TGTGCCAGCAATAGCGAGCGGAAAGATACGCAGTATTTT. Protein: CASNSERKDTQYF.

Within the sample, this clonotype is medium-sized. This chain joins TRBV29-1 and TRBJ1-2; D ambiguous. With 3 bases removed from V and 0 bases from J, the gap between germline ends came to 8 bases. The CDR3 contains 13 residues. From germline, CDR1 is SQVTM and CDR2 ANQGSEA. The CDR3 nucleotides are TGCAGCGTTGATCACCGGGCTAACTATGGCTACACCTTC. It encodes CSVDHRANYGYTF.

This clonotype was counted once. The CDR3 loop is CSARSRGIYEQYF. The CDR3, as DNA: TGCAGTGCTAGATCCCGGGGGATCTACGAGCAGTACTTC. The rearrangement joins TRBV20-1 to TRBJ2-7, with a weak D call TRBD2 (6 bases). The germline V and J ends were trimmed by 2 bases and 3 bases, with 11 bases remaining between them. The CDR3 sequence is 13 residues long. Germline lookup yields CDR1 DFQATT and CDR2 SNEGSKA (reference sequence).

This clonotype was observed a handful of times. V and J are TRBV25-1 and TRBJ1-2; D ambiguous. This CDR3 region has 16 residues. CDR1 and CDR2 (germline): MGHDK, SYGVNS. The V end was cut by 5 bases, the J end by 0 bases, with 16 bases between. In DNA, the CDR3 is TGTGCCAGCAGTTTAACGGGCGTTCCAGCTAACTATGGCTACACCTTC. Translated, it gives CASSLTGVPANYGYTF.

The J gene is TRBJ2-5, the V gene TRBV7-2; D not certain. V was cut by 1 base and J by 5 bases, with 11 bases left in between. Germline lookup yields CDR1 SGHTA and CDR2 FQGNSA. The CDR3 has 14 residues. This CDR3 is CASSLVPARETQYF. The CDR3 DNA sequence: TGTGCCAGCAGCTTAGTTCCAGCAAGGGAGACCCAGTACTTC.

The J gene is TRBJ2-5, the V gene TRBV7-9; a possible D gene is TRBD1 (6 bases). CDR3 size: 15 residues. CDR1 is SEHNR, CDR2 FQNEAQ, per germline (reference sequence). The V end lost 6 bases, the J end lost 5 bases, and 19 bases lay between the germline ends. DNA of the CDR3: TGTGCCAGCAGTGCCAGCCCGACCCAGGGGGAGACCCAGTACTTC. Amino acid sequence: CASSASPTQGETQYF.

The genes are TRBV7-2 and TRBJ1-2; the D is unclear. Germline V gene data show CDR1 as SGHTA and CDR2 as FQGNSA. This CDR3 comprises 15 residues. The V end lost 5 bases, the J end lost 0 bases, and 13 bases lay between the germline ends. CDR3 in amino acids: CASSHGPGPNYGYTF. DNA for the CDR3: TGTGCCAGCAGCCACGGACCCGGGCCTAACTATGGCTACACCTTC.

The table lists this clonotype with a few counts. The chain is built from TRBV11-2 and TRBJ1-1; TRBD1 is a possible D gene (6 bases). The CDR3 loop spans 16 amino acids. V lost 5 bases and J lost 1, with 17 bases in between. Germline lookup yields CDR1 SGHAT and CDR2 FQNNGV. CDR3 bases: TGTGCCAGCAGCGCGCCCCAACAGGGCCAGAACACTGAAGCTTTCTTT. Protein sequence: CASSAPQQGQNTEAFF.